This is a list of T cell receptor beta chains from one sample in a study of response to subunit inactivated influenza vaccine. From the RT-PCR reads, TCRdb called clonotypes with MiXCR, one entry per CDR3 protein. The sample records roughly 520,000 distinct CDR3 sequences, roughly 27% being singletons. The input for sequencing was CD4+ T cells sorted from PBMCs, taken around 5 days after vaccination. Receptor source: a man over 45 who received an inactivated influenza vaccine. Both conserved end residues are part of each CDR3. The D gene is left open where the match is weak. Clone sizes are given selectively: once, few, many, or a class where the clone is expanded.

d_call: TRBD1
v_call: TRBV5-4
j_call: TRBJ1-2
clone_size: -
cdr3_aa: CASSWDRGMSDYGYTF
cdr3_nt: TGTGCCAGCAGCTGGGACAGGGGGATGTCGGACTATGGCTACACCTTC

d_call: -
v_call: TRBV5-1
j_call: TRBJ2-7
clone_size: -
cdr3_aa: CASSLEGTSRHEQYF
cdr3_nt: TGCGCCAGCAGCTTGGAAGGTACTAGCCGGCACGAGCAGTACTTC

d_call: -
v_call: TRBV2
j_call: TRBJ2-1
clone_size: -
cdr3_aa: CASRKTGTLYNEQFF
cdr3_nt: TGTGCCAGCAGAAAGACGGGGACCCTCTACAATGAGCAGTTCTTC

d_call: -
v_call: TRBV5-6
j_call: TRBJ2-1
clone_size: -
cdr3_aa: CASSLEPTSYNEQFF
cdr3_nt: TGTGCCAGCAGCTTGGAACCAACCTCCTACAATGAGCAGTTCTTC

d_call: -
v_call: TRBV28
j_call: TRBJ1-5
clone_size: once
cdr3_aa: CASRMGSNQPQHF
cdr3_nt: TGTGCCAGCAGGATGGGTAGCAATCAGCCCCAGCATTTT

d_call: -
v_call: TRBV12-3/TRBV12-4
j_call: TRBJ1-1
clone_size: few
cdr3_aa: CASSFDGGQNTEAFF
cdr3_nt: TGTGCCAGCAGTTTTGATGGGGGGCAGAACACTGAAGCTTTCTTT

d_call: -
v_call: TRBV5-1
j_call: TRBJ1-6
clone_size: many
cdr3_aa: CASSLATGRNSPLHF
cdr3_nt: TGCGCCAGCAGCTTGGCAACGGGACGTAATTCACCCCTCCACTTT

d_call: TRBD2
v_call: TRBV20-1
j_call: TRBJ2-7
clone_size: once
cdr3_aa: CSAREVRLAGVFYEQYF
cdr3_nt: TGCAGTGCTAGAGAGGTTCGACTAGCGGGGGTATTCTACGAGCAGTACTTC

d_call: -
v_call: TRBV28
j_call: TRBJ1-6
clone_size: -
cdr3_aa: CASSFTDYNSPLHF
cdr3_nt: TGTGCCAGCAGTTTTACAGATTATAATTCACCCCTCCACTTT

d_call: -
v_call: TRBV4-3
j_call: TRBJ2-7
clone_size: few
cdr3_aa: CASSQDARSEQYF
cdr3_nt: TGCGCCAGCAGCCAAGATGCGAGAAGCGAGCAGTACTTC

d_call: -
v_call: TRBV7-9
j_call: TRBJ2-2
clone_size: -
cdr3_aa: CASSLDQGNTGELFF
cdr3_nt: TGTGCCAGCAGCTTAGATCAGGGGAACACCGGGGAGCTGTTTTTT

d_call: -
v_call: TRBV12-3/TRBV12-4
j_call: TRBJ1-1
clone_size: -
cdr3_aa: CASSSEGPYEAFF
cdr3_nt: TGTGCCAGCAGTTCAGAAGGGCCGTATGAAGCTTTCTTT

d_call: -
v_call: TRBV10-3
j_call: TRBJ2-4
clone_size: -
cdr3_aa: CAISEQNLALAKNIQYF
cdr3_nt: TGTGCCATCAGTGAGCAAAATTTGGCGCTAGCCAAAAACATTCAGTACTTC

d_call: -
v_call: TRBV3-1
j_call: TRBJ1-6
clone_size: -
cdr3_aa: CASSQGRGNSPLHF
cdr3_nt: TGTGCCAGCAGCCAAGGACGGGGGAATTCACCCCTCCACTTT

d_call: -
v_call: TRBV5-5
j_call: TRBJ1-1
clone_size: few
cdr3_aa: CASSFMGSANTEAFF
cdr3_nt: TGTGCCAGCAGCTTCATGGGGTCGGCAAACACTGAAGCTTTCTTT

d_call: -
v_call: TRBV3-1
j_call: TRBJ1-2
clone_size: -
cdr3_aa: CASSQDGRIYGYTF
cdr3_nt: TGTGCCAGCAGCCAAGATGGCAGAATCTATGGCTACACCTTC

d_call: TRBD2
v_call: TRBV12-3/TRBV12-4
j_call: TRBJ2-7
clone_size: -
cdr3_aa: CASTQLAGGFSARYEQYF
cdr3_nt: TGTGCCAGCACCCAACTAGCGGGGGGTTTTTCAGCTAGATACGAGCAGTACTTC

d_call: -
v_call: TRBV12-3/TRBV12-4
j_call: TRBJ2-1
clone_size: -
cdr3_aa: CASSSRPEQFF
cdr3_nt: TGTGCCAGCAGTTCGCGTCCCGAGCAGTTCTTC

d_call: TRBD2
v_call: TRBV10-3
j_call: TRBJ2-3
clone_size: -
cdr3_aa: CAISDREAGLISDTQYF
cdr3_nt: TGTGCCATCAGCGACCGGGAAGCGGGGTTGATTTCAGATACGCAGTATTTT

d_call: TRBD2
v_call: TRBV10-3
j_call: TRBJ2-3
clone_size: -
cdr3_aa: CATQLVAGTDTQYF
cdr3_nt: TGTGCCACCCAATTGGTAGCGGGGACAGATACGCAGTATTTT

d_call: -
v_call: TRBV20-1
j_call: TRBJ2-5
clone_size: -
cdr3_aa: CSARVIVGVLQETQYF
cdr3_nt: TGCAGTGCTAGAGTCATAGTTGGGGTCCTTCAAGAGACCCAGTACTTC

d_call: TRBD2
v_call: TRBV6-5
j_call: TRBJ2-3
clone_size: few
cdr3_aa: CASSYSLAEVDTQYF
cdr3_nt: TGTGCCAGCAGTTACTCACTAGCGGAGGTGGATACGCAGTATTTT

d_call: TRBD1
v_call: TRBV5-1
j_call: TRBJ2-3
clone_size: -
cdr3_aa: CASSPTGGFQYF
cdr3_nt: TGCGCCAGCAGCCCGACAGGGGGCTTTCAGTATTTT

d_call: -
v_call: TRBV7-6
j_call: TRBJ2-1
clone_size: -
cdr3_aa: CASSPRASGEQFF
cdr3_nt: TGTGCCAGCAGCCCCCGGGCCTCTGGTGAGCAGTTCTTC

d_call: -
v_call: TRBV5-8
j_call: TRBJ2-1
clone_size: few
cdr3_aa: CASSLAGVQGYNEQFF
cdr3_nt: TGTGCCAGCAGCTTGGCGGGGGTACAGGGGTACAATGAGCAGTTCTTC

d_call: -
v_call: TRBV3-1
j_call: TRBJ1-1
clone_size: few
cdr3_aa: CASSQRLQGVEAFF
cdr3_nt: TGTGCCAGCAGCCAGCGCCTACAGGGTGTGGAAGCTTTCTTT

d_call: -
v_call: TRBV5-1
j_call: TRBJ2-5
clone_size: -
cdr3_aa: CASSLARPQETQYF
cdr3_nt: TGCGCCAGCAGCTTGGCCCGCCCCCAAGAGACCCAGTACTTC

d_call: TRBD1
v_call: TRBV4-3
j_call: TRBJ2-1
clone_size: few
cdr3_aa: CASSQAYYRGRNNEQFF
cdr3_nt: TGCGCCAGCAGCCAAGCCTATTACAGGGGGCGTAACAATGAGCAGTTCTTC

d_call: -
v_call: TRBV6-2/TRBV6-3
j_call: TRBJ1-1
clone_size: -
cdr3_aa: CASKETSINTEAFF
cdr3_nt: TGTGCCAGCAAGGAAACGTCTATAAACACTGAAGCTTTCTTT

d_call: TRBD1
v_call: TRBV7-6
j_call: TRBJ2-7
clone_size: -
cdr3_aa: CASSLFSQGVYEQYF
cdr3_nt: TGTGCCAGCAGCTTATTCAGTCAGGGGGTTTACGAGCAGTACTTC

d_call: -
v_call: TRBV5-1
j_call: TRBJ1-1
clone_size: -
cdr3_aa: CASSPYRPDTEAFF
cdr3_nt: TGCGCCAGCAGCCCGTACAGGCCCGACACTGAAGCTTTCTTT

d_call: -
v_call: TRBV6-2/TRBV6-3
j_call: TRBJ2-7
clone_size: -
cdr3_aa: CASRTPPGRVYEQYF
cdr3_nt: TGTGCCAGCAGAACTCCGCCCGGCCGGGTCTACGAGCAGTACTTC

d_call: TRBD1
v_call: TRBV12-3/TRBV12-4
j_call: TRBJ2-1
clone_size: -
cdr3_aa: CASSFDRARANEQFF
cdr3_nt: TGTGCCAGCAGTTTCGACAGGGCCCGAGCCAATGAGCAGTTCTTC

d_call: TRBD1
v_call: TRBV12-3/TRBV12-4
j_call: TRBJ1-3
clone_size: few
cdr3_aa: CASSGPTGAGNTIYF
cdr3_nt: TGTGCCAGCAGTGGACCGACAGGGGCTGGAAACACCATATATTTT

d_call: TRBD1
v_call: TRBV10-3
j_call: TRBJ2-3
clone_size: few
cdr3_aa: CAISEGRDRGPDTQYF
cdr3_nt: TGTGCCATCAGTGAGGGGCGGGACAGGGGCCCAGATACGCAGTATTTT

d_call: TRBD2
v_call: TRBV25-1
j_call: TRBJ2-3
clone_size: -
cdr3_aa: CASSESFIRTSGRADTQYF
cdr3_nt: TGTGCCAGCAGTGAAAGTTTCATTCGAACTAGCGGGAGGGCAGATACGCAGTATTTT

d_call: -
v_call: TRBV12-3/TRBV12-4
j_call: TRBJ2-1
clone_size: few
cdr3_aa: CASSGEGIRSYNEQFF
cdr3_nt: TGTGCCAGCAGTGGAGAAGGTATAAGGTCCTACAATGAGCAGTTCTTC

d_call: TRBD2
v_call: TRBV15
j_call: TRBJ2-1
clone_size: -
cdr3_aa: CATSKGTSGSNEQFF
cdr3_nt: TGTGCCACCAGCAAAGGCACTAGCGGGAGCAATGAGCAGTTCTTC

d_call: TRBD1
v_call: TRBV24-1
j_call: TRBJ2-1
clone_size: once
cdr3_aa: CATSDSGQGNYNEQFF
cdr3_nt: TGTGCCACCAGTGACTCAGGACAGGGAAACTACAATGAGCAGTTCTTC

d_call: -
v_call: TRBV10-2
j_call: TRBJ2-7
clone_size: -
cdr3_aa: CASSEFGKGSSYEQYF
cdr3_nt: TGCGCCAGCAGTGAGTTCGGTAAGGGATCCTCCTACGAGCAGTACTTC

d_call: TRBD2
v_call: TRBV6-1
j_call: TRBJ2-3
clone_size: -
cdr3_aa: CASAQGGGLSTDTQYF
cdr3_nt: TGTGCCAGCGCTCAGGGCGGGGGGCTAAGCACAGATACGCAGTATTTT

d_call: -
v_call: TRBV6-2/TRBV6-3
j_call: TRBJ2-5
clone_size: few
cdr3_aa: CASSYLEQVRLEETQYF
cdr3_nt: TGTGCCAGCAGTTACCTCGAACAGGTCCGCTTGGAAGAGACCCAGTACTTC

d_call: -
v_call: TRBV5-5
j_call: TRBJ2-5
clone_size: -
cdr3_aa: CASRRGRAGGETQYF
cdr3_nt: TGTGCCAGCAGGAGAGGGCGCGCGGGCGGGGAGACCCAGTACTTC

d_call: TRBD1
v_call: TRBV20-1
j_call: TRBJ1-4
clone_size: few
cdr3_aa: CSAHDRGGEKLFF
cdr3_nt: TGCAGTGCTCATGACAGGGGAGGTGAAAAACTGTTTTTT

d_call: TRBD2
v_call: TRBV7-2
j_call: TRBJ2-7
clone_size: -
cdr3_aa: CASSLISAGGWSEQYF
cdr3_nt: TGTGCCAGCAGCTTAATAAGTGCGGGGGGGTGGAGCGAGCAGTACTTC

d_call: TRBD1
v_call: TRBV7-2
j_call: TRBJ1-1
clone_size: -
cdr3_aa: CASSLETGVAFF
cdr3_nt: TGTGCCAGCAGCTTAGAGACAGGGGTAGCTTTCTTT

d_call: TRBD2
v_call: TRBV5-1
j_call: TRBJ2-1
clone_size: few
cdr3_aa: CASSLGFRAGDPYNEQFF
cdr3_nt: TGCGCCAGCAGCTTGGGATTTCGAGCGGGGGACCCATACAATGAGCAGTTCTTC

d_call: -
v_call: TRBV2
j_call: TRBJ2-7
clone_size: -
cdr3_aa: CASSVGSSYEQYF
cdr3_nt: TGTGCCAGCAGTGTTGGCAGCTCCTACGAGCAGTACTTC